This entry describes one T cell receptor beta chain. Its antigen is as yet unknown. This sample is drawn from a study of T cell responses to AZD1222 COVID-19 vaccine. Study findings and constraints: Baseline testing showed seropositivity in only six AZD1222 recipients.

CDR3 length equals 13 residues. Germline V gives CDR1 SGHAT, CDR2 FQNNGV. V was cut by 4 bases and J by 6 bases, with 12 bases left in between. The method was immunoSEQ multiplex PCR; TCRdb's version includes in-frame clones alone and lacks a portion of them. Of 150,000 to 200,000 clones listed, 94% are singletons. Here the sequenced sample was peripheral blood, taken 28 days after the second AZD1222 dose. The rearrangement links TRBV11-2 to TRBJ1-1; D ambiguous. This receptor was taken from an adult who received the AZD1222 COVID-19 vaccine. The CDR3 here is CASSSIKRSEAFF. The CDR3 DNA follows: TGTGCCAGCAGCTCGATTAAGCGATCTGAAGCTTTCTTT.